This T cell receptor (beta chain) was sequenced for a study of T cell repertoires in cytomegalovirus infection. Study-wide context: Based on public TCR beta signatures, there were indications of CMV infection and of a matching HLA type.

This clonotype was counted a few times. CDR1 and CDR2 (germline): SGHAT, FQNNGV. With V trimmed by 1 base and J by 6 bases, 3 bases remained unmatched. The CDR3 is made up of 14 amino acids. In TCRdb, the reads were re-called with MiXCR into one record per CDR3 protein. Found here are 150,000 to 200,000 distinct CDR3 sequences, nearly 9.5% of them singletons; the top ten hold about 4.2%. The clonotype was recovered from a human donor in good health (CMV status not recorded). Some clones in this sample may be carry-over from other donors' samples. The chain couples TRBV11-2 to TRBJ2-1; 7 bases fit TRBD1. The sample consisted of PBMCs. The DNA for the CDR3 is TGTGCCAGCAGCTTAGCTGCAGGGGGCAATGAGCAGTTCTTC. This encodes CASSLAAGGNEQFF.